This T cell receptor (beta chain) comes out of a study of T cells in Graves' hyperthyroidism and ophthalmopathy. TCR beta CDR3 region amplification was performed from RNA transcripts. Using the HTBI primer set, a first-round RT-PCR was run on the TCR CDR3. A single record per CDR3 protein comes from TCRdb applying MiXCR to the multiplex PCR reads. The sample records just under 750,000 distinct CDR3 sequences, just over 35% being singletons. The CDR3 spans 14 residues. V lost 2 bases and J 11 bases, leaving 16 bases between the germline ends. Germline V gives CDR1 SNHLY, CDR2 FYNNEI. For this clonotype: Its specificity is unknown.

Uncontrolled infection, other autoimmune disease, pregnancy or lactation disqualified patients from enrolment. Notes on the study in general: Ophthalmopathy and stable hyperthyroidism were separated by a 13 V-J model.

The chain carries TRBV2 and TRBJ1-5, with D hard to call. Sequenced: blood. The sequence was collected from a woman aged 40 to 49 with Graves' hyperthyroidism. Here the CDR3 reads CASSERRGRETQHF. The CDR3 DNA reads TGTGCCAGCAGTGAAAGGAGAGGGCGAGAGACCCAGCATTTT.